This TCR beta chain came from a study of PD-1 blockade in mismatch repair-deficient tumors. Across the study: Enrolled about 2013-2017, patients had progressing, pretreated mismatch repair-deficient cancers of about a dozen types.

Study-wide findings and caveats: Tumor-resident clones, often absent from pretreatment blood, expanded after pembrolizumab and then contracted.

Every patient had mismatch repair deficiency by PCR or immunohistochemistry. TCRs were sequenced from three patients responding to pembrolizumab. In the case of this clone: The antigen is undetermined.

This table comes from immunoSEQ multiplex PCR, and its TCRdb copy is limited to in-frame clones, with some not included. The data show some 84,000 clones, 81% seen once. The CDR3 spans 16 residues. The V segment lost 0 bases and the J segment 0 bases; nucleotides outside the gene matches: 5. Germline V lookup: CDR1 LGHNA, CDR2 YNFKEQ. The chain uses TRBV4-2 and TRBJ2-7; 7 bases map to TRBD2. This sequence was found in an adult with mismatch repair-deficient cancer. The input for sequencing was peripheral blood, taken 12 weeks after starting pembrolizumab. CDR3 loop: CASSQEASGLSYEQYF. DNA of the CDR3: TGTGCCAGCAGCCAAGAAGCTAGCGGTCTCTCCTACGAGCAGTACTTC.